This T cell receptor (beta chain) emerged from a study of cytomegalovirus exposure and HLA in healthy donors. In germline, CDR1 is ENHRY, CDR2 SYGVKD. After removal of 10 bases from V and 4 bases from J, the junction contained 13 bases not matched to a gene. The CDR3 contains 15 residues. Vbeta (60) and Jbeta (13) primers were used in the PCR. The assay was immunoSEQ multiplex PCR, and TCRdb's table has in-frame clones only and misses some. The data contain approximately 89,000 clones, about three quarters of them seen just once; the ten biggest clones take up about 9.4%. The J gene is TRBJ2-7, the V gene TRBV10-3; 10 nucleotides agree with TRBD1. This clonotype was sampled from a man aged 30 to 39 in good health and CMV-seropositive. The source material was PBMCs. CDR3 loop: CATLIRTGGGYEQYF. CDR3 bases: TGTGCCACCCTGATTAGGACAGGGGGGGGGTACGAGCAGTACTTC.